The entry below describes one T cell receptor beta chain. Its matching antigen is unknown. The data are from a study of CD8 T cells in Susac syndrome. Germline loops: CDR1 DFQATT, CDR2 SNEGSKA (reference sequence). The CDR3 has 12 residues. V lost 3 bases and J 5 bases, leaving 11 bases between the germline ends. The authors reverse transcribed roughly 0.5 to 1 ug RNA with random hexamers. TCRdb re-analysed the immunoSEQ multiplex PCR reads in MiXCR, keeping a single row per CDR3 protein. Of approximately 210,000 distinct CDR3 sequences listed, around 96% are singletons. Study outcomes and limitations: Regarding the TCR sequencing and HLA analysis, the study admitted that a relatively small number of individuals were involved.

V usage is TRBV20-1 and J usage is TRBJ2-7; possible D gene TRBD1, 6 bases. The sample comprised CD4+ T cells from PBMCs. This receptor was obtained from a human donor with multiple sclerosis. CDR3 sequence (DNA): TGCAGTGCTAGTCGGACAGACAACGAGCAGTACTTC. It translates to CSASRTDNEQYF.